This TCR beta chain was obtained from a study of Ad26.COV2.S vaccination and SARS-CoV-2 variants. Study findings and constraints: Individuals receiving vaccine had higher spike-specific TCR breadth than placebo recipients did. Vaccine and placebo recipients had similar non-spike TCR breadth.

About this clone: The antigen remains undetermined.

This CDR3 has 15 residues. V gave up 0 bases and J gave up 1 base, with 10 bases separating them. The germline V gene has CDR1 SGHDT and CDR2 YYEEEE. Produced via immunoSEQ multiplex PCR; TCRdb's table is partial and in-frame only. Here the sample spans roughly 400,000 clones, approximately 91% being singletons. Noted treatment: approximately 18 received Ad26.COV2.S at low or high dose, single or two shots; several received placebo; per-sample allocation not given. Collection of samples fell on day 63 after the first vaccine or placebo injection. Boston provided a donor who was an adult aged 18-55 years.

The receptor comes from a person aged 18-65 years who received the Ad26.COV2.S COVID-19 vaccine or a placebo. The chain carries TRBV5-6 and TRBJ1-2; maybe TRBD1 (5 bases). This material consisted of peripheral blood, taken in a trial of Ad26.COV2.S vaccine versus placebo. CDR3 in amino acids: CASSLVPGINYGYTF. For the CDR3, the DNA is TGTGCCAGCAGCTTGGTCCCAGGGATTAACTATGGCTACACCTTC.